This entry concerns a single T cell receptor beta chain. The data were taken from a study of blood T cell repertoires in COVID-19. Authors' processing steps: Estimates of nucleated cell counts were drawn from the amplification of reference gene primers. The protocol was immunoSEQ multiplex PCR, while the TCRdb copy is restricted to in-frame clones and leaves out a portion. Clone size and V and J calls were adopted from that table, with D and trimming inferred from the DNA. Found here are 70,000 or so clones, around 86% of them singletons; the top ten hold over 25%. Germline V gene data show CDR1 as SGHAT and CDR2 as FQNNGV. V was pared by 0 bases and J by 2 bases, with 11 bases between. The CDR3 consists of 15 residues.

The source of this sequence is a woman of 80 years or more with active or convalescent COVID-19. The chain joins TRBV11-2 to TRBJ2-7, with TRBD2 as a possible D gene (7 bases). Sequenced: peripheral blood. The CDR3 DNA follows: TGTGCCAGCAGCTTAGAGGCCGGGGGGCCCTACGAGCAGTACTTC. Amino acids: CASSLEAGGPYEQYF.